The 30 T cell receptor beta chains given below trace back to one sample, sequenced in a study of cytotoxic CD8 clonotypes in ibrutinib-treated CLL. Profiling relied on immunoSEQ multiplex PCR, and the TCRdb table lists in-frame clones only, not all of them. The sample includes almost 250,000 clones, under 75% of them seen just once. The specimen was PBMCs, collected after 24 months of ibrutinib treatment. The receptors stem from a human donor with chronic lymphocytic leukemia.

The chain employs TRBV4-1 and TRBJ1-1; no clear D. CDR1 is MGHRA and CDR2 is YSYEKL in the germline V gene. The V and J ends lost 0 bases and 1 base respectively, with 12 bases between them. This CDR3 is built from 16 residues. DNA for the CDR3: TGCGCCAGCAGCCAAGATCTCGCTTTCCGGAACACTGAAGCTTTCTTT. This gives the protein CASSQDLAFRNTEAFF.

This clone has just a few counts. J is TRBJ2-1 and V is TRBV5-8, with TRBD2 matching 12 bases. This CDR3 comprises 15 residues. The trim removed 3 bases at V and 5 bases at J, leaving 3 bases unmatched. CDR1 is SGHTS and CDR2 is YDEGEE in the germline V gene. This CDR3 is CASSSGLAGNNEQFF. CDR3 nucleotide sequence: TGTGCCAGCAGCTCCGGACTAGCGGGGAACAATGAGCAGTTCTTC. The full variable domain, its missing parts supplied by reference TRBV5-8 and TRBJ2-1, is EAGVTQSPTHLIKTRGQQATLRCSPISGHTSVYWYQQALGLGLQFLLWYDEGEERNRGNFPPRFSGRQFPNYSSELNVNALELEDSALYLCASSSGLAGNNEQFFGPGTRLTVL.

CDR3: CASSLEAVTPAWDTEAFF. CDR3 nucleotides: TGCGCCAGCAGCTTGGAAGCCGTCACCCCAGCTTGGGACACTGAAGCTTTCTTT. The chain employs TRBV5-1 and TRBJ1-1; no clear D. Germline V CDR1 and CDR2: SGHRS, YFSETQ. V shed 0 bases and J shed 3 bases, with 21 bases lying between them. The CDR3 totals 18 residues.

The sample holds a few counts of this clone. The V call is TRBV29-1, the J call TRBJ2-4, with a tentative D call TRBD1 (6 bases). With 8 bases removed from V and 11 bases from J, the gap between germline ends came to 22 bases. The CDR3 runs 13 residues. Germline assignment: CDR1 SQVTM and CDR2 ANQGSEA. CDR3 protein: CSFSRDTGYVQYF. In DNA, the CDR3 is TGCAGCTTTTCCCGGGACACCGGGTATGTTCAGTACTTC.

CDR3 nucleotides: TGTGCCAGCAGCTCTACGACAGGGTTCTACAATGAGCAGTTCTTC. Translation gives CASSSTTGFYNEQFF. The chain has TRBV7-8 and TRBJ2-1, with 7 bases that match TRBD1. The CDR3 length is 15 residues. Trimming removed 4 bases from V and 3 bases from J; junction bases left unmatched: 6. CDR1 and CDR2 from the germline V gene are SGHVS and FQNEAQ.

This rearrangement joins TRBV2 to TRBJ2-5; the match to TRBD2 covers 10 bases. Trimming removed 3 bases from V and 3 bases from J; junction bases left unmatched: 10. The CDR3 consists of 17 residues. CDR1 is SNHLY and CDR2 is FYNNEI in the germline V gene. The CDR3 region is CASSDPRPAGGKETQYF. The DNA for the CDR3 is TGTGCCAGCAGTGACCCTCGGCCAGCGGGAGGGAAAGAGACCCAGTACTTC.

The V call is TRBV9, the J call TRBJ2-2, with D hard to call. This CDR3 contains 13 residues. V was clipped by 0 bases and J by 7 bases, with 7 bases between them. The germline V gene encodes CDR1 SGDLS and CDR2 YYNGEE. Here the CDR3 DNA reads TGTGCCAGCAGCGTAGTCGAGAGCGGGGAGCTGTTTTTT. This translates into CASSVVESGELFF.

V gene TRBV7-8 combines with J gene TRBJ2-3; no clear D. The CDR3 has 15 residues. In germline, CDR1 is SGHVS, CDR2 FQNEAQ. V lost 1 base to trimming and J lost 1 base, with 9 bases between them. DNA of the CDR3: TGTGCCAGCAGCTTAGGCCATCAGCGCACAGATACGCAGTATTTT. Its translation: CASSLGHQRTDTQYF.

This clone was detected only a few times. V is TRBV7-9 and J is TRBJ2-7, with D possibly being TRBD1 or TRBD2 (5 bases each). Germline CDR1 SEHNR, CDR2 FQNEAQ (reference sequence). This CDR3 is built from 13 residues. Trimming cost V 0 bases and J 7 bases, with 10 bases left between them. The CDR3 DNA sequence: TGTGCCAGCAGCTTAGCGGGAGAGGGGGAGCAGTACTTC. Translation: CASSLAGEGEQYF.

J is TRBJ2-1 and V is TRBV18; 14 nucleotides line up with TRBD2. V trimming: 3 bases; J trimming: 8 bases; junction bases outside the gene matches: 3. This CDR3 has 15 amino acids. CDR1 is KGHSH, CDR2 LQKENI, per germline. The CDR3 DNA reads TGTGCCAGCTCACCGGGACTAGCGGGAGTCCATGAGCAGTTCTTC. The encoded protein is CASSPGLAGVHEQFF. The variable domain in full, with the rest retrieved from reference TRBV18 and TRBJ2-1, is NAGVMQNPRHLVRRRGQEARLRCSPMKGHSHVYWYRQLPEEGLKFMVYLQKENIIDESGMPKERFSAEFPKEGPSILRIQQVVRGDSAAYFCASSPGLAGVHEQFFGPGTRLTVL.

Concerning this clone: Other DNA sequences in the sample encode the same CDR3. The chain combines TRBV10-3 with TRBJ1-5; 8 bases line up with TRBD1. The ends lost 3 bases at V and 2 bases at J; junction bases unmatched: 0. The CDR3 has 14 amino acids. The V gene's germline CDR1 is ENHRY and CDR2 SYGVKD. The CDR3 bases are TGTGCCATCAGTGAACAGGGGGGCAATCAGCCCCAGCATTTT. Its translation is CAISEQGGNQPQHF.

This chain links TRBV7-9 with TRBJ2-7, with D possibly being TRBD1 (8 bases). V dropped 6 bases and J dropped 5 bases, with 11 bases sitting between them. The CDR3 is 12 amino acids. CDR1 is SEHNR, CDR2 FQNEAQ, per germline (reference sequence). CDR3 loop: CASRQGGNEQYF. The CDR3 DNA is TGTGCCAGCAGACAGGGGGGGAACGAGCAGTACTTC. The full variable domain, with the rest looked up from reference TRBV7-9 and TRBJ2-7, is DTGVSQNPRHKITKRGQNVTFRCDPISEHNRLYWYRQTLGQGPEFLTYFQNEAQLEKSRLLSDRFSAERPKGSFSTLEIQRTEQGDSAMYLCASRQGGNEQYFGPGTRLTVT.

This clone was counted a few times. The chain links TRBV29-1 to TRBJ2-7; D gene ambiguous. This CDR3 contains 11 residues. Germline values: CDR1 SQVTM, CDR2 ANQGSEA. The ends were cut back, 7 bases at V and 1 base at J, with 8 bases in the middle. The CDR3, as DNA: TGCAGCGGCGCCAGTTCCTACGAGCAGTACTTC. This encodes CSGASSYEQYF.

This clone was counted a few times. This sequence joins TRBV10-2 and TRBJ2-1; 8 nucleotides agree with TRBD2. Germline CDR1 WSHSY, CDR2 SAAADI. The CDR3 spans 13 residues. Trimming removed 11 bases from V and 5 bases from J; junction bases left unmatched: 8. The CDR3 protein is CASASGGDNEQFF. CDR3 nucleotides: TGCGCCTCTGCCAGCGGGGGAGACAATGAGCAGTTCTTC.

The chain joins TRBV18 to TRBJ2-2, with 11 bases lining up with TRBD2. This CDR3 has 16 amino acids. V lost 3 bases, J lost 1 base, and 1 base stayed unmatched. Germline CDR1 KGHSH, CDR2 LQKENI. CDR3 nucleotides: TGTGCCAGCTCACCCGGGACTAGCGGGAACACCGGGGAGCTGTTTTTT. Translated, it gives CASSPGTSGNTGELFF.

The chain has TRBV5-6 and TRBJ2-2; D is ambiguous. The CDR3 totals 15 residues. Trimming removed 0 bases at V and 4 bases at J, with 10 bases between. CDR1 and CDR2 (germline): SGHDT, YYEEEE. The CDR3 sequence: CASSLGQASTGELFF. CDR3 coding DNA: TGTGCCAGCAGCTTGGGCCAGGCCAGCACCGGGGAGCTGTTTTTT.

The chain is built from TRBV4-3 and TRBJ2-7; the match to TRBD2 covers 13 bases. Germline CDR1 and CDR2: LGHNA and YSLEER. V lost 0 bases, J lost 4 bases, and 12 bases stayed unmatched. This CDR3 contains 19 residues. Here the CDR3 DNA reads TGCGCCAGCAGCCAAGATGGCGAACTAGCGGGAGGGCCGGGATACGAGCAGTACTTC. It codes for CASSQDGELAGGPGYEQYF.

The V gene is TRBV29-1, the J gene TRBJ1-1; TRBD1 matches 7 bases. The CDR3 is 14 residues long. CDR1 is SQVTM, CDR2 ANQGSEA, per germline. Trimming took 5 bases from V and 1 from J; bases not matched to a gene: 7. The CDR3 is CSVTTGWWNTEAFF. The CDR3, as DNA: TGCAGCGTTACGACAGGGTGGTGGAACACTGAAGCTTTCTTT.

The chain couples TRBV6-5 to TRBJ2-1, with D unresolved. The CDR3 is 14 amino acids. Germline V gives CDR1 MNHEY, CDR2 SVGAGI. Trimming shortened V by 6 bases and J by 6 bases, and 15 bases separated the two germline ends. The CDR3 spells CASSYLTPGNEQFF. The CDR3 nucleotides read TGTGCCAGCAGCTATTTAACTCCGGGCAATGAGCAGTTCTTC.

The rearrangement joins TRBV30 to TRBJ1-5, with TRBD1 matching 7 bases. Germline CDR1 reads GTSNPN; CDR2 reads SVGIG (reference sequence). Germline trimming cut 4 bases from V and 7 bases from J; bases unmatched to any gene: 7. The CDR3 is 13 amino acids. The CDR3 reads CAWNDRVGQPQHF. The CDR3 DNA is TGTGCCTGGAATGACAGGGTCGGCCAGCCCCAGCATTTT.

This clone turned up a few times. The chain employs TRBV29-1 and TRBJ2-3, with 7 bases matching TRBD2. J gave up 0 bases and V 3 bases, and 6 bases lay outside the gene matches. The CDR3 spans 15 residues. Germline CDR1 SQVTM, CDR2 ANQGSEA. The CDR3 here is CSVDRRESSTDTQYF. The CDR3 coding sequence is TGCAGCGTTGACCGGCGGGAGAGTAGCACAGATACGCAGTATTTT.

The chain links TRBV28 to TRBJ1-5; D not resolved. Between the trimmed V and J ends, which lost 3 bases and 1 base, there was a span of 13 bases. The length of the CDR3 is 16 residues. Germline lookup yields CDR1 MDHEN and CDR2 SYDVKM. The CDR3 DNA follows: TGTGCCAGCAGTTTGAGCGGAACTTCAAGCAATCAGCCCCAGCATTTT. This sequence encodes CASSLSGTSSNQPQHF.

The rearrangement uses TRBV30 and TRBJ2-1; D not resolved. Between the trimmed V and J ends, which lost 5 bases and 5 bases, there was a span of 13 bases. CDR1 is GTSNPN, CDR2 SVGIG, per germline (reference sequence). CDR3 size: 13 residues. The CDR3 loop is CAWWAGANNEQFF. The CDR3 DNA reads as TGTGCCTGGTGGGCCGGCGCCAACAATGAGCAGTTCTTC.

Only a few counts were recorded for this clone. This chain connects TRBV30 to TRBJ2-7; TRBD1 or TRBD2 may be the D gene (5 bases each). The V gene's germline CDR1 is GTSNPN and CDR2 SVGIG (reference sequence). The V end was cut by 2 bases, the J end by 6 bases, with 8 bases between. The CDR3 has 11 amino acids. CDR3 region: CAWSWGSEQYF. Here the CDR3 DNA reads TGTGCCTGGAGTTGGGGGTCCGAGCAGTACTTC.

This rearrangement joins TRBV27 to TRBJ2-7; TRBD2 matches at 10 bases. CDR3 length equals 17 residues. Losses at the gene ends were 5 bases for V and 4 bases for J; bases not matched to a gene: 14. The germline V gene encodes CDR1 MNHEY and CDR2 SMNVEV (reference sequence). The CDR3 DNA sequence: TGTGCCAGCAGTACGTATTCCAAACTAGCGGGGCTATACGAGCAGTACTTC. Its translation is CASSTYSKLAGLYEQYF.

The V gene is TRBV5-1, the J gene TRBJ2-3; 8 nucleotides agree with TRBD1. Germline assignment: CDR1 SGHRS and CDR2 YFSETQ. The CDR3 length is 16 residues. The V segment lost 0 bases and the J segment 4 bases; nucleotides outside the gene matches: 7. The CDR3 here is CASSLVSGQGPDTQYF. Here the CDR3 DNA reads TGCGCCAGCAGCTTGGTCTCCGGACAGGGCCCAGATACGCAGTATTTT.

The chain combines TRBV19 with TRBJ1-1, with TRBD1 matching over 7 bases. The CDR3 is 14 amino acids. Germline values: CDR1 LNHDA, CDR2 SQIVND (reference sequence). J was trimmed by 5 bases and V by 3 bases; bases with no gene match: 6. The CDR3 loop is CASSIPGQMTEAFF. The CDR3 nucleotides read TGTGCCAGTAGTATCCCGGGACAGATGACTGAAGCTTTCTTT.

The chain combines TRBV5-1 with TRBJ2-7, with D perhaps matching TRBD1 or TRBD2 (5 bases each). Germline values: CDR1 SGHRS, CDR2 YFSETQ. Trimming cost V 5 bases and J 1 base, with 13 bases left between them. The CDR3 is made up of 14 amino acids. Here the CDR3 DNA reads TGCGCCAGCAGGATGGGGACCGATTCCTACGAGCAGTACTTC. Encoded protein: CASRMGTDSYEQYF. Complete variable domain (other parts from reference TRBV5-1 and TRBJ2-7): KAGVTQTPRYLIKTRGQQVTLSCSPISGHRSVSWYQQTPGQGLQFLFEYFSETQRNKGNFPGRFSGRQFSNSRSEMNVSTLELGDSALYLCASRMGTDSYEQYFGPGTRLTVT.

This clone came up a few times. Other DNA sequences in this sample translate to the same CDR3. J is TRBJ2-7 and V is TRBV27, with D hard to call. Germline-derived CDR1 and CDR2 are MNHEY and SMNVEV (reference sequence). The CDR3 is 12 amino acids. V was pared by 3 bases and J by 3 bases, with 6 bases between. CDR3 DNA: TGTGCCAGCAGTTTGTTGGGCTACGAGCAGTACTTC. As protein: CASSLLGYEQYF.

The CDR3 DNA reads as TGTGCCAGCAGTCAGACTAGGAGGGAGCAGTTCTTC. Protein sequence: CASSQTRREQFF. The chain employs TRBV27 and TRBJ2-1, with D perhaps matching TRBD2 (6 bases). From germline, CDR1 is MNHEY and CDR2 SMNVEV (reference sequence). The CDR3 runs 12 residues. Trimming removed 5 bases at V and 10 bases at J, with 12 bases between.